The clone carrying this T cell receptor beta chain occurred once. What it recognizes is unknown. This entry belongs to a study of PD-1 blockade in classical Hodgkin lymphoma. Points from the study as a whole: Lower baseline TCR diversity was reported for newly diagnosed patients than for healthy donors. There remain no defined causes for the repertoire differences, which possibly reflect disease activity or prior therapy. Patients who responded completely had about the same baseline diversity as newly diagnosed patients.

In germline, CDR1 is SGHNT, CDR2 YYREEE (reference sequence). The CDR3 has 15 residues. The germline V and J ends were trimmed by 0 bases and 1 base, with 8 bases remaining between them. Sequencing used immunoSEQ multiplex PCR; TCRdb keeps in-frame clones, though not all of them. The sample holds 20,000 or so clones; about 73% are singletons and the top ten take about 24%. Every single patient, without exception, relapsed after autologous stem cell transplantation, and brentuximab vedotin exposure varied. When best responses were assessed, they were complete response, partial response or progressive disease.

The sequence was collected from a human donor with classical Hodgkin lymphoma. This specimen consisted of peripheral blood mononuclear cells (PBMCs), obtained before the second cycle of nivolumab. J is TRBJ1-5 and V is TRBV5-4; D remains unclear. CDR3 in DNA: TGTGCCAGCAGCTTGGAGACGGAAAGCAATCAGCCCCAGCATTTT. Amino acid sequence: CASSLETESNQPQHF. The variable domain in full, with the rest retrieved from reference TRBV5-4 and TRBJ1-5, is ETGVTQSPTHLIKTRGQQVTLRCSSQSGHNTVSWYQQALGQGPQFIFQYYREEENGRGNFPPRFSGLQFPNYSSELNVNALELDDSALYLCASSLETESNQPQHFGDGTRLSIL.